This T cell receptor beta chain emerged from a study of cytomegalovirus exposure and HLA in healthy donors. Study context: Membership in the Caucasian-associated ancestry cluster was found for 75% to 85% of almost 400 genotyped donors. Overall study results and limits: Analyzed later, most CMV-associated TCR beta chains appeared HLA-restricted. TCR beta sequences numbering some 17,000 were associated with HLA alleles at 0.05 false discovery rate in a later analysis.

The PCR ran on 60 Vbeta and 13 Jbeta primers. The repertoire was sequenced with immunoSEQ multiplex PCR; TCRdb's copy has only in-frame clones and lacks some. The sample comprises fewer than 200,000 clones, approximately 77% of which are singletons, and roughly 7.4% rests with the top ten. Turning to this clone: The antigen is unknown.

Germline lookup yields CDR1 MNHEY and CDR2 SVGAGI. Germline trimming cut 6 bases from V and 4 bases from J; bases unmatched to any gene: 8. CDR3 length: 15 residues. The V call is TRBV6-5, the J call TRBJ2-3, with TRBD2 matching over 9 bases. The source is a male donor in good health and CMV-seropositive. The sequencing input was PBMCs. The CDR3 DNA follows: TGTGCCAGCAGCCCCAGAGCGGGGGGCGCAGATACGCAGTATTTT. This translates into CASSPRAGGADTQYF.